This TCR beta chain came from a study of CDR3 diversity in severe acne. MiXCR, run by TCRdb on the PCR reads, gives a single entry per CDR3 protein. The repertoire holds roughly 93,000 distinct CDR3 sequences, under 55% seen once, with around a tenth in the top ten. About this clonotype: An end of the junction does not agree with germline; a read error may underlie this.

This CDR3 region has 15 residues. Germline V lookup: CDR1 SEHNR, CDR2 FQNEAQ (reference sequence). This TCR came from a male donor with severe acne vulgaris. The chain joins TRBV7-9 to TRBJ1-6; perhaps TRBD1 as D (6 bases). Sample: blood. The CDR3, as DNA: TGCGCCAGCAGCCAGAGCGGGACACGGAATTCACCCCTCCACTTT. Protein sequence: CASSQSGTRNSPLHF. Combining the CDR3 with reference TRBV7-9 and TRBJ1-6 gives the whole variable domain DTGVSQNPRHKITKRGQNVTFRCDPISEHNRLYWYRQTLGQGPEFLTYFQNEAQLEKSRLLSDRFSAERPKGSFSTLEIQRTEQGDSAMYLCASSQSGTRNSPLHFGNGTRLTVT.